This paragraph covers one T cell receptor beta chain sequence. The antigen remains unidentified. These data belong to a study of cytomegalovirus exposure and HLA in healthy donors. The CDR3 spans 16 residues. Germline V gene data show CDR1 as LNHDA and CDR2 as SQIVND (reference sequence). V was cut by 4 bases and J by 0 bases, with 10 bases left in between. 13 Jbeta primers and 60 Vbeta primers were used for the PCR. Profiled with immunoSEQ multiplex PCR; TCRdb holds only in-frame clones, not every one. Among some 140,000 clones listed, around 77% were seen once. Regarding the study as a whole: Reports indicated that the classifier achieved high specificity and sensitivity in diagnosing cytomegalovirus status.

The chain employs TRBV19 and TRBJ2-6, with a tentative D call TRBD1 (5 bases). The TCR was taken from a man aged 50 to 59 in good health and CMV-seronegative. The sequenced sample was PBMCs. This CDR3 reads CASSTSGNSGANVLTF. The CDR3 DNA follows: TGTGCCAGTAGTACCTCAGGGAACTCTGGGGCCAACGTCCTGACTTTC.